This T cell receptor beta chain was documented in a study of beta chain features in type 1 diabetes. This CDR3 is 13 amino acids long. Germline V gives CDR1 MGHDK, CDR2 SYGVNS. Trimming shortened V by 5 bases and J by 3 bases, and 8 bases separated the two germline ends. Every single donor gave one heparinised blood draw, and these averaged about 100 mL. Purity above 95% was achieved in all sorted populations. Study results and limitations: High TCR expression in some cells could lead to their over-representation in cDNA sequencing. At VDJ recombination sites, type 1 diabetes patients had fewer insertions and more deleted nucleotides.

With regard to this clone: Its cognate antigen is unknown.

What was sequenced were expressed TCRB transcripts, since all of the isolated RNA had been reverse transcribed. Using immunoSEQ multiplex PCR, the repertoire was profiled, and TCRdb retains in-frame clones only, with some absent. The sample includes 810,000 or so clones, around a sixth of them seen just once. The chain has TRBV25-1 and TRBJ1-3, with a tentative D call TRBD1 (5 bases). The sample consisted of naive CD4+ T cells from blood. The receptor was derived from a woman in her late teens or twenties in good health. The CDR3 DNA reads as TGTGCCAGCAGTCTCAGGGTTGGAAACACCATATATTTT. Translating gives CASSLRVGNTIYF.